Listed below are T cell receptor beta chains from one sample, sequenced in a study of T cell responses to AZD1222 COVID-19 vaccine. TCRdb keeps only in-frame clones here, not all; method: immunoSEQ multiplex PCR. The sample carries 150,000 to 200,000 clones, around 87% recorded once. This specimen consisted of peripheral blood, obtained on day 0 of MenACWY control vaccination. These receptors came from an adult in good health. The CDR3 runs from the conserved cysteine through the conserved F or W. A D gene is named only where the DNA matches it firmly. Some rows mark clone size as missing; the rest say once, few, many or name a class of expanded clone.

DNA: TGTGCCAGCAGTTTGGGTGGTGACAATGAGCAGTTCTTC
CDR3: CASSLGGDNEQFF
J: TRBJ2-1
D: .
V: TRBV28
size: .

DNA: TGTGCCAGCAGCCTAGATACGGGGGTCGGGGAGCAGTACTTC
CDR3: CASSLDTGVGEQYF
J: TRBJ2-7
D: .
V: TRBV7-6
size: .

DNA: TGCGCCAGCAGCCAGAACAGTGCCCTCTCCTACGAGCAGTACTTC
CDR3: CASSQNSALSYEQYF
J: TRBJ2-7
D: .
V: TRBV4-3
size: .

DNA: TGTGCCAGCAGCCGGGGACTGCACTATGGCTACACCTTC
CDR3: CASSRGLHYGYTF
J: TRBJ1-2
D: .
V: TRBV12-3/TRBV12-4
size: .

DNA: TGTGCCAGTAGCCGGATGAACACTGAAGCTTTCTTT
CDR3: CASSRMNTEAFF
J: TRBJ1-1
D: .
V: TRBV19
size: .

DNA: TGTGCCAGCAGCCAAACCCCCCAGAGCTACGAGCAGTACTTC
CDR3: CASSQTPQSYEQYF
J: TRBJ2-7
D: .
V: TRBV3-1/TRBV3-2
size: .

DNA: TGTGCCAGCAGCAGACAGGGTCGGCGTGAAAAACTGTTTTTT
CDR3: CASSRQGRREKLFF
J: TRBJ1-4
D: TRBD1
V: TRBV6-5
size: .

DNA: TGTGCCAGCAGCCCCTATCCGGGACAGGGGAGAAACTATGGCTACACCTTC
CDR3: CASSPYPGQGRNYGYTF
J: TRBJ1-2
D: TRBD1
V: TRBV9
size: few

DNA: TGTGCCAGCAGCTATGGACGGAACACTGAAGCTTTCTTT
CDR3: CASSYGRNTEAFF
J: TRBJ1-1
D: .
V: TRBV3-1/TRBV3-2
size: .

DNA: TGTGCCTGGAGTCCTATTAACACTGAAGCTTTCTTT
CDR3: CAWSPINTEAFF
J: TRBJ1-1
D: .
V: TRBV30
size: .

DNA: TGTGCCAGCACCCGGAGTGGGGGGCAACCCGAGCAGTACTTC
CDR3: CASTRSGGQPEQYF
J: TRBJ2-7
D: .
V: TRBV28
size: .

DNA: TGCAGCGTTCGGATCTCTGGGGCCAACGTCCTGACTTTC
CDR3: CSVRISGANVLTF
J: TRBJ2-6
D: .
V: TRBV29-1
size: .

DNA: TGTGCCAGCAGTCCAACACGGGGACAGGCGCGGGGGAATTCACCCCTCCACTTT
CDR3: CASSPTRGQARGNSPLHF
J: TRBJ1-6
D: TRBD1
V: TRBV28
size: .

DNA: TGTGCCAGCAGTGCCCCGCGGGGCTACACCTTC
CDR3: CASSAPRGYTF
J: TRBJ1-2
D: .
V: TRBV28
size: .

DNA: TGTGCCAGCAGGGGGACAGTTCTAGGCAATGAGCAGTTCTTC
CDR3: CASRGTVLGNEQFF
J: TRBJ2-1
D: TRBD1
V: TRBV6-5
size: .

DNA: TGTGCCAGCAGCTTAACCGACAGTGGCGTTCGGGAGCAGTACTTC
CDR3: CASSLTDSGVREQYF
J: TRBJ2-7
D: .
V: TRBV7-9
size: once

DNA: TGTGCCTGGGGCATTGGGGAGACCCAGTACTTC
CDR3: CAWGIGETQYF
J: TRBJ2-5
D: .
V: TRBV30
size: .

DNA: TGCAGCGTCGCCCCGGTAGCTGGAAACACCATATATTTT
CDR3: CSVAPVAGNTIYF
J: TRBJ1-3
D: .
V: TRBV29-1
size: .

DNA: TGTGCCAGCAGCTTAACGGGACTTAACACTGAAGCTTTCTTT
CDR3: CASSLTGLNTEAFF
J: TRBJ1-1
D: .
V: TRBV7-3
size: few

DNA: TGTGCCTGGAAAGATGGGGCAGGGGGCTACGAGCAGTACTTC
CDR3: CAWKDGAGGYEQYF
J: TRBJ2-7
D: TRBD1
V: TRBV30
size: .

DNA: TGCGCCAGCAGCCAAGATAGAAGAAACGAGCAGTACTTC
CDR3: CASSQDRRNEQYF
J: TRBJ2-7
D: .
V: TRBV4-1
size: .

DNA: TGTGCCTGGAGTGTACACTCGGGCCAAGAGACGGAAAAACTGTTTTTT
CDR3: CAWSVHSGQETEKLFF
J: TRBJ1-4
D: .
V: TRBV30
size: .

DNA: TGTGCCAGTAGTATACAATTTCAGGGTGAAAAACTGTTTTTT
CDR3: CASSIQFQGEKLFF
J: TRBJ1-4
D: .
V: TRBV19
size: many

DNA: TGTGCCAGCAGTGTTGGACAGAGCCGCAATCAGCCCCAGCATTTT
CDR3: CASSVGQSRNQPQHF
J: TRBJ1-5
D: .
V: TRBV2
size: .

DNA: TGCAGCGTTCACGGGGGGCCGAGCTCCTACGAGCAGTACTTC
CDR3: CSVHGGPSSYEQYF
J: TRBJ2-7
D: .
V: TRBV29-1
size: once

DNA: TGTGCCAGCAGCTTAACCCCCGGCCAGGGAGAGCAGTACTTC
CDR3: CASSLTPGQGEQYF
J: TRBJ2-7
D: .
V: TRBV7-3
size: .

DNA: TGTGCCAGCAGTACCTTTAACGGACAGGGGGCTCTCCTCACAACTAATGAAAAACTGTTTTTT
CDR3: CASSTFNGQGALLTTNEKLFF
J: TRBJ1-4
D: TRBD1
V: TRBV6-2/TRBV6-3
size: .

DNA: TGTGCCAGCTCCAGAGACGGGGGACGGGAGACCCAGTACTTC
CDR3: CASSRDGGRETQYF
J: TRBJ2-5
D: .
V: TRBV18
size: once

DNA: TGTGCCAGCAGCCCCAGGGGGTTTACTGAAGCTTTCTTT
CDR3: CASSPRGFTEAFF
J: TRBJ1-1
D: TRBD1
V: TRBV12-3/TRBV12-4
size: .

DNA: TGTGCCAGCGCCGACCCCGGGGGCTACACCTTC
CDR3: CASADPGGYTF
J: TRBJ1-2
D: .
V: TRBV6-5
size: .

DNA: TGTGCCAGCAGCTTAGCACAGGGGGTGCCTGTGGAATCGGGAAACACCATATATTTT
CDR3: CASSLAQGVPVESGNTIYF
J: TRBJ1-3
D: TRBD1
V: TRBV7-9
size: .

DNA: TGCGCCAGCAGGAGAGACAGAAACTACGAGCAGTACTTC
CDR3: CASRRDRNYEQYF
J: TRBJ2-7
D: .
V: TRBV10-2
size: .

DNA: TGCGCCAGCACCAGGACTAGCGGGAGCAAAGAGACCCAGTACTTC
CDR3: CASTRTSGSKETQYF
J: TRBJ2-5
D: TRBD2
V: TRBV10-2
size: .

DNA: TGTGCCAGCAGTGAATATGGGGAGAATTCACCCCTCCACTTT
CDR3: CASSEYGENSPLHF
J: TRBJ1-6
D: .
V: TRBV25-1
size: .

DNA: TGTGCCAGCAGCAAAGAACGGACGAACACCGGGGAGCTGTTTTTT
CDR3: CASSKERTNTGELFF
J: TRBJ2-2
D: .
V: TRBV9
size: .

DNA: TGTGCCAGCAAGCTAGCGGGAGGGGGCCACAATGAGCAGTTCTTC
CDR3: CASKLAGGGHNEQFF
J: TRBJ2-1
D: TRBD2
V: TRBV11-2
size: .

DNA: TGTGCCTGGAGCGGGACAGATCAATACAATGAGCAGTTCTTC
CDR3: CAWSGTDQYNEQFF
J: TRBJ2-1
D: TRBD1
V: TRBV30
size: few

DNA: TGCGCCAGCAGCCAAGATTGGGGGGAGGGATACAATGAGCAGTTCTTC
CDR3: CASSQDWGEGYNEQFF
J: TRBJ2-1
D: TRBD2
V: TRBV4-3
size: .

DNA: TGTGCCAGCAGCCAAGATCTCGTACAGGACCAGCATTTT
CDR3: CASSQDLVQDQHF
J: TRBJ1-5
D: .
V: TRBV3-1/TRBV3-2
size: few

DNA: TGTGCCAGCAGCCCAGGTGGGGGCCAAAATGAAAAACTGTTTTTT
CDR3: CASSPGGGQNEKLFF
J: TRBJ1-4
D: .
V: TRBV3-1/TRBV3-2
size: .

DNA: TGTGCCAGCAGCCCCCCGACAGGCCACTTC
CDR3: CASSPPTGHF
J: TRBJ1-2
D: .
V: TRBV5-6
size: .

DNA: TGTGCCAGCAGAGCAGGGGGCCTCTATAATTCACCCCTCCACTTT
CDR3: CASRAGGLYNSPLHF
J: TRBJ1-6
D: TRBD1
V: TRBV6-5
size: .

DNA: TGTGCCAGCAGTTCCGGACAGGGGGTCTATAATTCACCCCTCCACTTT
CDR3: CASSSGQGVYNSPLHF
J: TRBJ1-6
D: TRBD1
V: TRBV6-2/TRBV6-3
size: once

DNA: TGTGCCAGCAGTTATGAAGACACCAACACCGGGGAGCTGTTTTTT
CDR3: CASSYEDTNTGELFF
J: TRBJ2-2
D: .
V: TRBV6-2/TRBV6-3
size: medium-sized

DNA: TGCGCCAGCAGCGGCCCCGGGGCTACCACAGATACGCAGTATTTT
CDR3: CASSGPGATTDTQYF
J: TRBJ2-3
D: .
V: TRBV4-1
size: .

DNA: TGCGCCAGCAGCTTGGAACCTAGCGGGCGGTACGAGCAGTACTTC
CDR3: CASSLEPSGRYEQYF
J: TRBJ2-7
D: TRBD2
V: TRBV5-1
size: .

DNA: TGTGCCAGCAGTTCGGGAAACTATGGCTACACCTTC
CDR3: CASSSGNYGYTF
J: TRBJ1-2
D: .
V: TRBV28
size: .

DNA: TGTGCCAGCAGCCCTGCGGACAGAAGAGACACTGAAGCTTTCTTT
CDR3: CASSPADRRDTEAFF
J: TRBJ1-1
D: .
V: TRBV7-3
size: .

DNA: TGTGCCAGCAGCCCAGGGACTAGCGGAGAGACCCAGTACTTC
CDR3: CASSPGTSGETQYF
J: TRBJ2-5
D: TRBD2
V: TRBV7-3
size: .

DNA: TGTGCCAGCAGCAGTGGAGGGACAGACCACTACGAGCAGTACTTC
CDR3: CASSSGGTDHYEQYF
J: TRBJ2-7
D: .
V: TRBV6-5
size: .

DNA: TGTGCCAGCAGTGACAGTAGTGGCAATCAGCCCCAGCATTTT
CDR3: CASSDSSGNQPQHF
J: TRBJ1-5
D: .
V: TRBV6-1
size: .

DNA: TGTGCCAGCAGCCCCCGACAGGGGTTAGACTTC
CDR3: CASSPRQGLDF
J: TRBJ1-2
D: TRBD1
V: TRBV28
size: .

DNA: TGTGCCAGCAGCCGGACAGGGACGGATGAGCAGTTCTTC
CDR3: CASSRTGTDEQFF
J: TRBJ2-1
D: TRBD1
V: TRBV9
size: .

DNA: TGTGCCAGCAGCTTTACAGGGACTGGAGCTTACTTC
CDR3: CASSFTGTGAYF
J: TRBJ2-7
D: .
V: TRBV7-9
size: .

DNA: TGTGCCAGTACCGTCCAGGGATTGAACACTGAAGCTTTCTTT
CDR3: CASTVQGLNTEAFF
J: TRBJ1-1
D: .
V: TRBV19
size: .

DNA: TGTGCCAGCTCACCACCTACTAGAGATACGCAGTATTTT
CDR3: CASSPPTRDTQYF
J: TRBJ2-3
D: .
V: TRBV18
size: .

DNA: TGTGCCAGCAGTAGCTCGGGGAACACAGATACGCAGTATTTT
CDR3: CASSSSGNTDTQYF
J: TRBJ2-3
D: .
V: TRBV6-5
size: .

DNA: TGTGCCAGCAGCTTGAACCGGGGGCCGAGCACAGATACGCAGTATTTT
CDR3: CASSLNRGPSTDTQYF
J: TRBJ2-3
D: .
V: TRBV7-2
size: .

DNA: TGTGCCAGCAGCCCCTCGGCGTCCTACACAGATACGCAGTATTTT
CDR3: CASSPSASYTDTQYF
J: TRBJ2-3
D: .
V: TRBV9
size: .

DNA: TGTGCCACCAGCAGAGATCGAGGCAGAGGGATGTTTTTT
CDR3: CATSRDRGRGMFF
J: TRBJ1-4
D: .
V: TRBV15
size: .